Listed here are 26 T cell receptor beta chains from one sample, sequenced in a study of graft-versus-host responses after intestinal transplantation. The data were produced by immunoSEQ multiplex PCR, yet TCRdb's version contains in-frame clones alone and is incomplete. The sample lists tens of thousands of clones, 90% to 95% occurring once. This sample comprised PBMCs, obtained about 800 days after a first intestinal transplant, on the day of a second. The receptor set was obtained from a human patient who received an intestinal transplant, so some T cells may come from the graft donor.

This chain joins TRBV5-3 and TRBJ2-1; 11 bases fit TRBD1. TRBV5-3 is an ORF, with its function uncertain. The CDR3 spans 19 residues. Trimming took 0 bases from V and 9 from J; bases not matched to a gene: 17. CDR3 nucleotide sequence: TGTGCCAGAAGCTTGGCGGTTACGACTGCGAGGACAGGGGGCTTTGAGCAGTTCTTC. Amino acids: CARSLAVTTARTGGFEQFF.

V and J are TRBV4-1 and TRBJ1-3; D is undetermined. This CDR3 comprises 18 residues. V was clipped by 0 bases and J by 4 bases, with 19 bases between them. Germline V CDR1 and CDR2: MGHRA, YSYEKL. The CDR3 nucleotides are TGCGCCAGCAGCCAAGACGTGTTGTATCGGGCGGCAGGAAACACCATATATTTT. Translated, it gives CASSQDVLYRAAGNTIYF.

This chain links TRBV6-4 with TRBJ1-5; D remains ambiguous. The CDR3 sequence is 13 residues long. CDR1 MRHNA and CDR2 SNTAGT come from the germline V gene. V lost 5 bases and J lost 3, with 8 bases in between. The DNA of the CDR3 is TGTGCCAGCAGTCCAGACACCAATCAGCCCCAGCATTTT. Protein: CASSPDTNQPQHF.

In its sample, this clone was seen once. The CDR3 loop is CASKRQGRREQYF. The DNA of the CDR3 is TGTGCCAGCAAGCGGCAGGGTCGTAGGGAGCAGTACTTC. V is TRBV6-5 and J is TRBJ2-7; possibly TRBD1 or TRBD2 for D (5 bases each). Deletions cut 7 bases from V and 7 bases from J, with 17 bases between. Germline V lookup: CDR1 MNHEY, CDR2 SVGAGI. The length of the CDR3 is 13 residues.

The chain combines TRBV28 with TRBJ2-5; D might be TRBD1 or TRBD2, each matching 5 bases. The J call is doubtful: the DNA matches TRBJ2-7 better. The CDR3 runs to 13 residues. Germline V CDR1 and CDR2: MDHEN, SYDVKM. The CDR3 here is CASARGRVYEQYF. CDR3 DNA sequence: TGTGCCTCTGCGAGGGGCAGAGTCTACGAGCAGTACTTC.

This chain joins TRBV14 and TRBJ1-4; 10 nucleotides agree with TRBD1. The V and J ends lost 5 bases and 6 bases, in that order; junction bases with no gene match: 18. CDR1 and CDR2 (germline): SGHDN, FVKESK. The CDR3 totals 19 residues. CDR3 sequence reads: CASSSTSRRDRGFYEKLFF. In DNA, the CDR3 is TGTGCCAGCAGCTCCACCTCTAGAAGGGACAGGGGTTTTTATGAAAAACTGTTTTTT. The entire variable domain, with the rest obtained from reference TRBV14 and TRBJ1-4, is as follows: EAGVTQFPSHSVIEKGQTVTLRCDPISGHDNLYWYRRVMGKEIKFLLHFVKESKQDESGMPNNRFLAERTGGTYSTLKVQPAELEDSGVYFCASSSTSRRDRGFYEKLFFGSGTQLSVL.

V usage is TRBV27 and J usage is TRBJ2-3, with 12 bases aligning to TRBD2. Germline V lookup: CDR1 MNHEY, CDR2 SMNVEV (reference sequence). The CDR3 runs to 17 residues. V lost 5 bases, J lost 3 bases, and 9 bases stayed unmatched. CDR3 sequence: CASSPKTSGRVTDTQYF. In DNA, the CDR3 is TGTGCCAGCAGTCCCAAGACTAGCGGGAGAGTAACAGATACGCAGTATTTT.

The chain carries TRBV10-1 and TRBJ2-5; TRBD1 agrees at 8 bases. There are 14 residues in the CDR3. CDR1 WNHNN and CDR2 SYGVQD come from the germline V gene (reference sequence). V dropped 0 bases and J dropped 5; count of bases not matched to a gene: 2. The CDR3 region has the DNA TGCGCCAGCAGTGAGTCGGACAGGGTGGAGACCCAGTACTTC. This sequence encodes CASSESDRVETQYF.

About this clone itself: The junction departs from germline at one end; a sequencing error may be responsible. This rearrangement joins TRBV28 to TRBJ2-4; TRBD2 is a possible D gene (7 bases). CDR3 size: 13 residues. CDR1 is MDHEN, CDR2 SYDVKM, per germline. CDR3 loop: CASRPGGLSRSDF. The DNA for the CDR3 is TGTGCCAGCAGACCCGGGGGGCTATCCAGGTCGGACTTC. Drawing the rest from reference TRBV28 and TRBJ2-4, the complete variable domain is DVKVTQSSRYLVKRTGEKVFLECVQDMDHENMFWYRQDPGLGLRLIYFSYDVKMKEKGDIPEGYSVSREKKERFSLILESASTNQTSMYLCASRPGGLSRSDFGAGTRLSVL.

The chain carries TRBV5-1 and TRBJ2-3, with a weak D call TRBD2 (6 bases). The germline gives CDR1 SGHRS, CDR2 YFSETQ. This CDR3 contains 13 residues. Trimming removed 5 bases from V and 4 bases from J, with 11 bases in between. The CDR3 protein is CASRSAGPDTQYF. The CDR3 DNA follows: TGCGCCAGCAGATCTGCGGGGCCAGATACGCAGTATTTT.

This chain connects TRBV6-5 to TRBJ1-5; TRBD1 aligns across 9 bases. This CDR3 region has 15 residues. Germline-derived CDR1 and CDR2 are MNHEY and SVGAGI. V dropped 5 bases and J dropped 1; count of bases not matched to a gene: 3. CDR3 protein: CASSTDRGSNQPQHF. CDR3 coding DNA: TGTGCCAGCAGTACGGACAGGGGAAGCAATCAGCCCCAGCATTTT.

The chain's CDR3 is CAISESLYSGNTIYF. The CDR3, as DNA: TGTGCCATCAGTGAGTCACTTTACTCTGGAAACACCATATATTTT. This chain connects TRBV10-3 to TRBJ1-3, with D unresolved. The CDR3 length is 15 residues. Germline lookup yields CDR1 ENHRY and CDR2 SYGVKD. V was clipped by 0 bases and J by 0 bases, with 6 bases between them.

CDR3 in DNA: TGCAGCGTTGCGGGGACCACCTACAATGAGCAGTTCTTC. This gives the protein CSVAGTTYNEQFF. The rearrangement joins TRBV29-1 to TRBJ2-1; perhaps D is TRBD1 or TRBD2 (5 bases each). Germline loops: CDR1 SQVTM, CDR2 ANQGSEA. This CDR3 is built from 13 residues. Trimming cost V 4 bases and J 2 bases, with 9 bases left between them.

This clone was observed a few times. The chain combines TRBV10-3 with TRBJ2-7; D call uncertain. The CDR3 loop spans 11 amino acids. The germline V gene has CDR1 ENHRY and CDR2 SYGVKD. The V and J ends lost 2 bases and 10 bases respectively, with 9 bases between them. CDR3 in amino acids: CAISEREHQYF. The CDR3 nucleotides read TGTGCCATCAGTGAGCGAGAGCACCAGTACTTC.

The chain has TRBV2 and TRBJ2-7; D is perhaps TRBD1 (5 bases). This CDR3 spans 13 amino acids. CDR1 is SNHLY and CDR2 is FYNNEI in the germline V gene. Trimming removed 9 bases at V and 7 bases at J, with 19 bases between. CDR3 coding DNA: TGTGCCAGTACGCCAGACAGACGTCGGGAGCAGTACTTC. Amino acids: CASTPDRRREQYF.

This chain links TRBV10-1 with TRBJ2-6; 7 nucleotides agree with TRBD1. This CDR3 is built from 17 residues. The germline CDR1 and CDR2 sequences are WNHNN and SYGVQD (reference sequence). V shed 6 bases and J 0 bases; nucleotides not matched to a gene: 8. This CDR3 is CASSGTAGPSGANVLTF. CDR3 DNA sequence: TGCGCCAGCAGCGGGACAGCCGGACCCTCTGGGGCCAACGTCCTGACTTTC.

V and J are TRBV6-1 and TRBJ2-1, with unresolved D. The CDR3 totals 11 residues. CDR1 and CDR2 (germline): MNHNS, SASEGT. Trimming removed 5 bases at V and 8 bases at J, with 7 bases between. CDR3 DNA sequence: TGTGCCAGCAGTACCCAAGATGAGCAGTTCTTC. Encoded protein: CASSTQDEQFF.

A single count supports this clone. The chain links TRBV7-3 to TRBJ1-1; D perhaps matches TRBD1 (6 bases). This CDR3 contains 16 residues. Germline-derived CDR1 and CDR2 are SGHTA and FQGTGA. Between the trimmed V and J ends, which lost 5 bases and 0 bases, there was a span of 16 bases. The CDR3 bases are TGTGCCAGCAGCAAAAGACCCCAGGGGTTGAACACTGAAGCTTTCTTT. Encoded protein: CASSKRPQGLNTEAFF.

The chain combines TRBV6-5 with TRBJ2-1; 12 bases are shared with TRBD2. The germline V gene has CDR1 MNHEY and CDR2 SVGAGI. This CDR3 region has 15 residues. The V segment lost 3 bases and the J segment 9 bases; nucleotides outside the gene matches: 6. CDR3 region: CASSYELAGGGEQFF. Written as DNA, the CDR3 is TGTGCCAGCAGTTATGAACTAGCGGGAGGTGGTGAGCAGTTCTTC.

V gene TRBV15 combines with J gene TRBJ2-1; 7 bases line up with TRBD2. J gave up 5 bases and V 5 bases, and 15 bases lay outside the gene matches. Germline CDR1 LNHNV, CDR2 YYDKDF (reference sequence). The CDR3 runs to 17 residues. The CDR3 DNA reads TGTGCCACCAGCTCCAACCCCGGGAGGCAGTCGAACAATGAGCAGTTCTTC. Translating it yields CATSSNPGRQSNNEQFF.

The chain joins TRBV5-1 to TRBJ2-4, with TRBD2 identical over 8 bases. V gave up 4 bases and J gave up 4 bases; unmatched junction bases: 16. The CDR3 totals 18 residues. Germline V lookup: CDR1 SGHRS, CDR2 YFSETQ. The CDR3 reads CASSDFAGGGLGKNIQYF. The CDR3, as DNA: TGCGCCAGCAGCGACTTTGCGGGCGGGGGACTAGGAAAAAACATTCAGTACTTC. Based on the CDR3 plus reference TRBV5-1 and TRBJ2-4, the full variable domain is KAGVTQTPRYLIKTRGQQVTLSCSPISGHRSVSWYQQTPGQGLQFLFEYFSETQRNKGNFPGRFSGRQFSNSRSEMNVSTLELGDSALYLCASSDFAGGGLGKNIQYFGAGTRLSVL.

The gene calls are TRBV4-1 and TRBJ2-3, with 7 bases identical to TRBD2. Germline V gene data show CDR1 as MGHRA and CDR2 as YSYEKL. J gave up 1 base and V 4 bases, and 5 bases lay outside the gene matches. The CDR3 has 15 amino acids. CDR3 DNA sequence: TGCGCCAGCAGCCCCGGGACTACCGGCACAGATACGCAGTATTTT. This sequence encodes CASSPGTTGTDTQYF.

This clone was seen only once. This chain joins TRBV15 and TRBJ2-1; the match to TRBD1 covers 7 bases. V trimming: 5 bases; J trimming: 0 bases; junction bases outside the gene matches: 13. This CDR3 has 18 amino acids. Germline V gene data show CDR1 as LNHNV and CDR2 as YYDKDF (reference sequence). The CDR3 loop reads CATSLNTNRGSSYNEQFF. DNA for the CDR3: TGTGCCACCAGCCTAAATACTAACAGGGGCAGCTCCTACAATGAGCAGTTCTTC.

The chain recombines TRBV9 with TRBJ2-3, with TRBD2 matching over 11 bases. V lost 4 bases, J lost 3 bases, and 4 bases stayed unmatched. The CDR3 has 15 amino acids. Germline lookup yields CDR1 SGDLS and CDR2 YYNGEE. This chain's CDR3 is CASSPRLAGTDTQYF. The CDR3 DNA sequence: TGTGCCAGCAGCCCCCGACTAGCGGGGACAGATACGCAGTATTTT.

CDR3 nucleotides: TGTGCCAGCAGCTTCACTGCAGGGGACTATGGCTACACCTTC. Encoded protein: CASSFTAGDYGYTF. The chain is built from TRBV11-2 and TRBJ1-2; maybe TRBD1 (6 bases). CDR1 is SGHAT and CDR2 is FQNNGV in the germline V gene. The ends were cut back, 3 bases at V and 3 bases at J, with 11 bases in the middle. The CDR3 is made up of 14 amino acids.

The chain joins TRBV27 to TRBJ2-1; tentatively, D is TRBD1 (5 bases). The CDR3 is made up of 16 amino acids. V lost 7 bases to trimming and J lost 0 bases, with 16 bases between them. Per germline, CDR1 MNHEY and CDR2 SMNVEV (reference sequence). The chain's CDR3 is CASTLSGSPSYNEQFF. In nucleotides, the CDR3 is TGTGCCAGCACCCTGTCAGGGTCGCCCTCCTACAATGAGCAGTTCTTC.